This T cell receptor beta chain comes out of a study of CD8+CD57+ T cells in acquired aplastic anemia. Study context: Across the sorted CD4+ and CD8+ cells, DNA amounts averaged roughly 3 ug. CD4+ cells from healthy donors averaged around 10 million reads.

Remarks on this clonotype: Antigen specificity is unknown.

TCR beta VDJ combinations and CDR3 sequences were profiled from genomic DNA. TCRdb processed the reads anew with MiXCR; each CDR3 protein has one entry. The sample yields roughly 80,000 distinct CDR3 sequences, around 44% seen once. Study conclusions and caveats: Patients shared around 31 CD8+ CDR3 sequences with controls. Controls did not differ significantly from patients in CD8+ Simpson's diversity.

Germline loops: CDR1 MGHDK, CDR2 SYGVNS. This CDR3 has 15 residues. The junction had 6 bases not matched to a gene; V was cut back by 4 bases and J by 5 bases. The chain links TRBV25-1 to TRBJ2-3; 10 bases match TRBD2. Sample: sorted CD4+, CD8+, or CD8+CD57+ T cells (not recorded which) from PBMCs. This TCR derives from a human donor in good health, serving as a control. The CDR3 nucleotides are TGTGCCAGCAGTGCCCTAGCGGGAGTTTTAGATACGCAGTATTTT. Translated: CASSALAGVLDTQYF.